This entry lists 18 T cell receptor beta chains sequenced from one sample in a study of blood T cell repertoires in COVID-19. The method was immunoSEQ multiplex PCR; TCRdb's version includes in-frame clones alone and lacks a portion of them. Of tens of thousands of clones detected, roughly nine tenths appear once; the ten largest clones hold under 4.5%. The sample comprised peripheral blood. Receptors originate from a man aged 55 to 70 with acute or convalescent COVID-19.

This rearrangement joins TRBV7-2 to TRBJ2-5, with 7 bases identical to TRBD2. The germline CDR1 and CDR2 sequences are SGHTA and FQGNSA. This CDR3 contains 15 residues. Trimming cost V 4 bases and J 1 base; bases outside gene matches: 6. The DNA for the CDR3 is TGTGCCAGCAGCTCCAGCGGGATGCGCCAAGAGACCCAGTACTTC. This encodes CASSSSGMRQETQYF.

The CDR3 sequence is CASSPRDRPRWDIQYF. The CDR3, as DNA: TGTGCCAGCAGCCCGCGGGACAGGCCTCGATGGGACATTCAGTACTTC. This chain uses TRBV11-3 with TRBJ2-4; 8 nucleotides match TRBD1. The length of the CDR3 is 16 residues. CDR1 and CDR2 (germline): SGHNT, YENEEA. The V and J ends lost 5 bases and 8 bases, in that order; junction bases with no gene match: 14.

This rearrangement joins TRBV7-2 to TRBJ2-7, with 8 bases aligning to TRBD2. Germline V gene sequence: CDR1 SGHTA, CDR2 FQGNSA. The CDR3 is made up of 14 amino acids. Germline trimming cut 5 bases from V and 1 base from J; bases unmatched to any gene: 4. CDR3 sequence: CASSRTSRSYEQYF. The DNA of the CDR3 is TGTGCCAGCAGCAGGACTAGCCGGTCCTACGAGCAGTACTTC.

The V call is TRBV27, the J call TRBJ2-2; possibly TRBD1 for D (6 bases). The length of the CDR3 is 15 residues. V lost 3 bases to trimming and J lost 4 bases, with 12 bases between them. The germline CDR1 and CDR2 sequences are MNHEY and SMNVEV (reference sequence). The CDR3 loop is CASSFTGRGTGELFF. As DNA, the CDR3 is TGTGCCAGCAGTTTTACAGGGAGAGGCACCGGGGAGCTGTTTTTT.

This rearrangement joins TRBV20-1 to TRBJ2-5; tentative D call: TRBD2 (6 bases). This CDR3 is built from 11 residues. CDR1 is DFQATT, CDR2 SNEGSKA, per germline (reference sequence). The CDR3 reads CGSGGRETQYF. The CDR3 nucleotides read TGCGGGTCCGGGGGTCGGGAGACCCAGTACTTC.

The V call is TRBV7-9, the J call TRBJ1-6; 9 bases agree with TRBD1. V dropped 4 bases and J dropped 3; count of bases not matched to a gene: 4. Germline loops: CDR1 SEHNR, CDR2 FQNEAQ (reference sequence). This CDR3 is 16 amino acids long. The CDR3 nucleotides read TGTGCCAGCAGCTCGGGACAGGGATTCTATAATTCACCCCTCCACTTT. Residues: CASSSGQGFYNSPLHF.

The rearrangement uses TRBV24-1 and TRBJ2-5; TRBD1 matches 8 bases. The germline V gene has CDR1 KGHDR and CDR2 SFDVKD. With V trimmed by 5 bases and J by 5 bases, 15 bases remained unmatched. The CDR3 loop spans 17 amino acids. The CDR3 sequence is CATSARAHRGWQETQYF. The CDR3 DNA is TGTGCCACCAGTGCTCGAGCCCACAGGGGGTGGCAGGAGACCCAGTACTTC.

The J gene is TRBJ2-7, the V gene TRBV15, with D possibly matching TRBD2 (5 bases). CDR1 is LNHNV, CDR2 YYDKDF, per germline (reference sequence). The CDR3 consists of 14 residues. Between the trimmed V and J ends, which lost 4 bases and 0 bases, there was a span of 10 bases. As DNA, the CDR3 is TGTGCCACCAGCAAGTTTGGGAGCTCCTACGAGCAGTACTTC. Amino acids: CATSKFGSSYEQYF.

The genes are TRBV5-1 and TRBJ1-1; TRBD1 might be the D (6 bases). The CDR3 covers 10 residues. Germline values: CDR1 SGHRS, CDR2 YFSETQ. Trimming shortened V by 2 bases and J by 10 bases, and 6 bases separated the two germline ends. Here the CDR3 DNA reads TGCGCCAGCAGCTTAGGGGGAGCTTTCTTT. As protein: CASSLGGAFF.

The chain employs TRBV5-1 and TRBJ2-3, with D tentatively TRBD2 (6 bases). The ends were cut back, 0 bases at V and 6 bases at J, with 11 bases in the middle. CDR3 length equals 14 residues. CDR1 is SGHRS and CDR2 is YFSETQ in the germline V gene. This CDR3 reads CASSLGYREDTQYF. The CDR3 DNA reads as TGCGCCAGCAGCTTGGGGTACCGGGAGGATACGCAGTATTTT.

The chain's CDR3 is CASSPGQSSGNTIYF. The CDR3, as DNA: TGTGCCAGCAGCCCCGGACAGAGCTCTGGAAACACCATATATTTT. This chain joins TRBV11-2 and TRBJ1-3; D is possibly TRBD1 (6 bases). The CDR3 length is 15 residues. Germline-derived CDR1 and CDR2 are SGHAT and FQNNGV. V dropped 5 bases and J dropped 0 bases, with 11 bases sitting between them.

This chain joins TRBV23-1 and TRBJ2-7, with D perhaps TRBD1 (5 bases). TRBV23-1 falls under the ORF class, with uncertain function. The CDR3 has 16 amino acids. Trimming pared 2 bases from V and 1 base from J, leaving 15 bases between. CDR3: CASSQKGVRGSYEQYV. CDR3 DNA: TGCGCCAGCAGTCAAAAAGGGGTAAGGGGATCCTACGAGCAGTACGTC.

The chain combines TRBV6-5 with TRBJ1-5; perhaps TRBD1 as D (5 bases). This CDR3 comprises 13 residues. V gave up 6 bases and J gave up 2 bases, with 8 bases separating them. CDR1 MNHEY and CDR2 SVGAGI come from the germline V gene. CDR3 residues: CASSREGNQPQHF. Here the CDR3 DNA reads TGTGCCAGCAGCAGGGAAGGCAATCAGCCCCAGCATTTT.

J is TRBJ1-2 and V is TRBV6-5; TRBD1 is a possible D gene (6 bases). V lost 8 bases and J 4 bases, leaving 14 bases between the germline ends. This CDR3 comprises 13 residues. Per germline, CDR1 MNHEY and CDR2 SVGAGI. For the CDR3, the DNA is TGTGCCAGCCTCCCAGACAGGCCCTATGGCTACACCTTC. Translated, it gives CASLPDRPYGYTF.

This clone was counted a single time. The rearrangement joins TRBV11-2 to TRBJ1-1; 7 positions match TRBD1. The CDR3 has 13 residues. J was trimmed by 6 bases and V by 5 bases; bases with no gene match: 6. Germline lookup yields CDR1 SGHAT and CDR2 FQNNGV. This chain's CDR3 is CASSVDRVPEAFF. The DNA of the CDR3 is TGTGCCAGCAGCGTCGACAGGGTCCCTGAAGCTTTCTTT.

This clone appeared a single time. The genes are TRBV6-5 and TRBJ2-3; D is possibly TRBD2 (5 bases). V lost 10 bases, J lost 1 base, and 15 bases lay in between. The CDR3 consists of 14 residues. CDR1 is MNHEY, CDR2 SVGAGI, per germline. The CDR3 DNA follows: TGTGCCACCACCGAGGGTTTCGGCACAGATACGCAGTATTTT. This codes for CATTEGFGTDTQYF.

This chain joins TRBV5-1 and TRBJ2-7, with 8 bases matching TRBD1. This CDR3 has 14 residues. V shed 4 bases and J 0 bases; nucleotides not matched to a gene: 3. Germline V lookup: CDR1 SGHRS, CDR2 YFSETQ. DNA for the CDR3: TGCGCCAGCAGCGTACAGGGGGTCTCCTACGAGCAGTACTTC. The encoded protein is CASSVQGVSYEQYF.

V gene TRBV14 combines with J gene TRBJ1-1; D gene unclear. V was pared by 6 bases and J by 3 bases, with 11 bases between. Germline V CDR1 and CDR2: SGHDN, FVKESK. The CDR3 has 13 amino acids. The CDR3 loop is CASSLEEHTEAFF. DNA of the CDR3: TGTGCCAGCAGTCTCGAGGAGCACACTGAAGCTTTCTTT.